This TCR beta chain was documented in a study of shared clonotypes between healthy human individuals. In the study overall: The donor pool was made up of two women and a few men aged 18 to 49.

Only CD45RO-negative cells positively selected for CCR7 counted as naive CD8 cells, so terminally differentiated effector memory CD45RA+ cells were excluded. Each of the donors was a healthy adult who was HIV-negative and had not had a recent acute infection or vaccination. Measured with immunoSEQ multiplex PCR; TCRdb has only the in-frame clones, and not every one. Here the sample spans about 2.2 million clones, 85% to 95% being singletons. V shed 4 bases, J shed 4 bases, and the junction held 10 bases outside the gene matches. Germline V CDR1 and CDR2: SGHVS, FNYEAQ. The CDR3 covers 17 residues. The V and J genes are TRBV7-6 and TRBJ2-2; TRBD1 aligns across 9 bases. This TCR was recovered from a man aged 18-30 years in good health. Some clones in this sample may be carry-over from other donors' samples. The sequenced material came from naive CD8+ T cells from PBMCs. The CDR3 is CASSSRDRAGGTGELFF. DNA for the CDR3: TGTGCCAGCAGCTCCCGGGACAGGGCCGGGGGCACCGGGGAGCTGTTTTTT.